Each of the 28 T cell receptor beta chains below was sequenced from the same sample in a study of vaccination effects on CD4 cells after COVID-19. The method was immunoSEQ multiplex PCR; TCRdb's version includes in-frame clones alone and lacks a portion of them. The profile covers tens of thousands of clones, with approximately 79% appearing a single time and approximately 15% taken by the ten largest. Sequencing followed a ViraFEST assay step that expanded antigen-specific CD4+ T cells with viral peptide pools. Cells that had been cultured for approximately ten days were the source of isolated CD4+ T cells. SARS-CoV-2 infection was confirmed by PCR in the person between March and December 2020. These receptors have no known antigen. The sample was CD4+ T cells from PBMCs cultured with SARS-CoV-2 spike peptides, taken before COVID-19 vaccination. The origin of the receptors is a human donor who had a prior SARS-CoV-2 infection.

J is TRBJ2-7 and V is TRBV5-1; TRBD2 matches at 8 bases. The CDR3 runs 14 residues. With 1 base clipped from V and 6 bases from J, the junction kept 6 bases outside the gene matches. Germline V lookup: CDR1 SGHRS, CDR2 YFSETQ. The CDR3 DNA is TGCGCCAGCAGCTTGACGGCGGGGGGTTTCGAGCAGTACTTC. Its protein product is CASSLTAGGFEQYF.

This clone was recorded a few times. The chain has TRBV5-4 and TRBJ1-2; 9 positions agree with TRBD1. CDR3 length: 14 residues. Trimming cost V 4 bases and J 8 bases; bases outside gene matches: 9. CDR1 and CDR2 from the germline V gene are SGHNT and YYREEE (reference sequence). This chain's CDR3 is CASSPLDRGDGYTF. CDR3 nucleotides: TGTGCCAGCAGCCCCCTGGACAGGGGAGACGGCTACACCTTC. The whole variable domain, filled in from reference TRBV5-4 and TRBJ1-2, reads ETGVTQSPTHLIKTRGQQVTLRCSSQSGHNTVSWYQQALGQGPQFIFQYYREEENGRGNFPPRFSGLQFPNYSSELNVNALELDDSALYLCASSPLDRGDGYTFGSGTRLTVV.

V is TRBV14 and J is TRBJ2-3; no clear D gene. The CDR3 runs to 12 residues. From germline, CDR1 is SGHDN and CDR2 FVKESK. The germline V and J ends were trimmed by 4 bases and 6 bases, with 8 bases remaining between them. The CDR3 nucleotides read TGTGCCAGCAGCCCCTCTGGGGATACGCAGTATTTT. It yields the protein CASSPSGDTQYF. Full variable domain (remainder filled in from reference TRBV14 and TRBJ2-3): EAGVTQFPSHSVIEKGQTVTLRCDPISGHDNLYWYRRVMGKEIKFLLHFVKESKQDESGMPNNRFLAERTGGTYSTLKVQPAELEDSGVYFCASSPSGDTQYFGPGTRLTVL.

The gene calls are TRBV19 and TRBJ2-7; no clear D gene. The CDR3 contains 13 residues. The V and J ends lost 6 bases and 4 bases respectively, with 13 bases between them. Germline CDR1 LNHDA, CDR2 SQIVND (reference sequence). The CDR3 reads CASRGRSVYEQYF. CDR3 bases: TGTGCCAGTAGAGGCCGCTCCGTATACGAGCAGTACTTC.

The V and J genes are TRBV2 and TRBJ2-1; 10 bases are a match to TRBD2. The ends lost 3 bases at V and 0 bases at J; junction bases unmatched: 8. This CDR3 has 18 amino acids. Germline CDR1 and CDR2: SNHLY and FYNNEI. The CDR3 DNA is TGTGCCAGCAGTGACCCTAGCGGGGGCCCCAGCTCCTACAATGAGCAGTTCTTC. This translates into CASSDPSGGPSSYNEQFF.

CDR3 sequence reads: CASSRGVAGGEQYF. DNA for the CDR3: TGTGCCAGCAGCCGAGGGGTAGCGGGAGGCGAGCAGTACTTC. This chain connects TRBV14 to TRBJ2-7, with TRBD2 matching over 10 bases. CDR3 size: 14 residues. The germline CDR1 and CDR2 sequences are SGHDN and FVKESK. Trimming at V came to 4 bases and at J to 6 bases, leaving 6 bases not matched to a gene.

This clone was detected a few times. The V call is TRBV6-5, the J call TRBJ1-5; D unclear. Trimming pared 9 bases from V and 0 bases from J, leaving 12 bases between. Looked up from germline, CDR1 is MNHEY and CDR2 is SVGAGI. The CDR3 loop spans 14 amino acids. The CDR3 spells CASGFSNSNQPQHF. The CDR3 DNA reads as TGTGCCAGTGGGTTTTCTAATAGCAATCAGCCCCAGCATTTT.

The chain uses TRBV27 and TRBJ2-7; 7 bases are shared with TRBD1. Per germline, CDR1 MNHEY and CDR2 SMNVEV (reference sequence). The CDR3 covers 13 residues. The ends lost 6 bases at V and 3 bases at J; junction bases unmatched: 5. In nucleotides, the CDR3 is TGTGCCAGCAGACCGGGACAGAGCTACGAGCAGTACTTC. Encoded protein: CASRPGQSYEQYF.

This clone has a single count. The gene calls are TRBV5-4 and TRBJ1-1; D might be TRBD1 (5 bases). The CDR3 is made up of 16 amino acids. CDR1 SGHNT and CDR2 YYREEE come from the germline V gene (reference sequence). Trimming pared 0 bases from V and 6 bases from J, leaving 18 bases between. This CDR3 is CASSLAGGVGIAEAFF. The CDR3 DNA reads as TGTGCCAGCAGCTTGGCCGGGGGAGTGGGAATCGCTGAAGCTTTCTTT.

Note on this clone: The junction departs from germline at one end; a sequencing error may be responsible. The genes are TRBV6-5 and TRBJ2-1, with TRBD1 identical over 8 bases. The germline gives CDR1 MNHEY, CDR2 SVGAGI. This CDR3 has 12 amino acids. The CDR3 DNA sequence: TGTGCCAGCAGTACCACAGGGGGGACTCGCGTCTTC. Its translation is CASSTTGGTRVF.

This clone was recorded once. The chain combines TRBV4-2 with TRBJ2-7, with 13 bases lining up with TRBD2. Per the germline V gene, CDR1 is LGHNA and CDR2 is YNFKEQ. V gave up 0 bases and J gave up 7 bases; unmatched junction bases: 12. The CDR3 length is 18 residues. The CDR3 loop is CASSQELRTSGSPGEQYF. CDR3 bases: TGTGCCAGCAGCCAAGAATTACGGACTAGCGGGAGTCCCGGGGAGCAGTACTTC.

Only one count was recorded for this clone. The rearrangement links TRBV10-3 to TRBJ2-5; D is uncertain. This CDR3 contains 12 residues. V lost 3 bases and J lost 1, with 3 bases in between. The germline V gene has CDR1 ENHRY and CDR2 SYGVKD. This chain's CDR3 is CAISDLQETQYF. CDR3 coding DNA: TGTGCCATCAGTGACCTCCAAGAGACCCAGTACTTC.

This chain joins TRBV7-2 and TRBJ1-3, with unresolved D. Germline CDR1 and CDR2: SGHTA and FQGNSA. The CDR3 covers 14 residues. The ends were cut back, 5 bases at V and 0 bases at J, with 8 bases in the middle. Here the CDR3 reads CASSTTLSGNTIYF. CDR3 DNA sequence: TGTGCCAGCAGCACCACCCTCTCTGGAAACACCATATATTTT.

The chain joins TRBV7-9 to TRBJ2-3; 8 bases match TRBD1. The CDR3 totals 16 residues. Trimming took 5 bases from V and 4 from J; bases not matched to a gene: 11. The germline V gene has CDR1 SEHNR and CDR2 FQNEAQ (reference sequence). Written as DNA, the CDR3 is TGTGCCAGCAGCGACCCCATCAGGGGGCGTGCAGATACGCAGTATTTT. This translates into CASSDPIRGRADTQYF.

The chain uses TRBV18 and TRBJ2-1; 9 bases map to TRBD2. The CDR3 length is 15 residues. Germline V gene data show CDR1 as KGHSH and CDR2 as LQKENI. V dropped 3 bases and J dropped 7; count of bases not matched to a gene: 7. The CDR3 region is CASSPSREGLNEQFF. DNA for the CDR3: TGTGCCAGCTCACCGTCGCGGGAGGGCCTAAATGAGCAGTTCTTC.

The gene calls are TRBV30 and TRBJ1-2, with D hard to call. The CDR3 extends over 14 amino acids. Trimming shortened V by 4 bases and J by 8 bases, and 20 bases separated the two germline ends. Germline V lookup: CDR1 GTSNPN, CDR2 SVGIG (reference sequence). CDR3 DNA sequence: TGTGCCTGGACCAGACTCTGGAGGTGGAGAGGCTACACCTTC. Translated, it gives CAWTRLWRWRGYTF.

This clone has a handful of counts. The rearrangement joins TRBV6-6 to TRBJ1-1; D remains ambiguous. This CDR3 spans 18 amino acids. Germline V gene data show CDR1 as MNHNY and CDR2 as SVGAGI (reference sequence). Trimming took 5 bases from V and 0 from J, leaving 22 bases between them. The CDR3 DNA reads TGTGCCAGCAGTCCCCAAGGGCGCCGGCGACGACTGAACACTGAAGCTTTCTTT. Its protein product is CASSPQGRRRRLNTEAFF.

V usage is TRBV9 and J usage is TRBJ2-7; 8 positions agree with TRBD2. V shed 0 bases, J shed 5 bases, and the junction held 13 bases outside the gene matches. The V gene's germline CDR1 is SGDLS and CDR2 YYNGEE. This CDR3 is built from 17 residues. The CDR3 loop is CASSVAAGTSIVHEQYF. The CDR3 coding sequence is TGTGCCAGCAGCGTAGCTGCCGGGACTAGTATCGTTCACGAGCAGTACTTC.

In its sample, this clone was seen once. The rearrangement links TRBV18 to TRBJ2-7; 9 bases line up with TRBD1. Germline trimming cut 3 bases from V and 5 bases from J; bases unmatched to any gene: 2. This CDR3 contains 13 residues. Germline V gene lookup returns CDR1 KGHSH and CDR2 LQKENI. The CDR3 is CASSPGTGNEQYF. CDR3 nucleotides: TGTGCCAGCTCACCCGGGACAGGGAACGAGCAGTACTTC. Full variable domain (remainder filled in from reference TRBV18 and TRBJ2-7): NAGVMQNPRHLVRRRGQEARLRCSPMKGHSHVYWYRQLPEEGLKFMVYLQKENIIDESGMPKERFSAEFPKEGPSILRIQQVVRGDSAAYFCASSPGTGNEQYFGPGTRLTVT.

V and J are TRBV5-1 and TRBJ2-5; D is perhaps TRBD1 or TRBD2 (5 bases each). V shed 2 bases and J shed 5 bases, with 10 bases lying between them. Germline CDR1 is SGHRS and CDR2 is YFSETQ. This CDR3 region has 13 residues. CDR3 DNA sequence: TGCGCCAGCAGCTTCGGGACCGGGGAGACCCAGTACTTC. Its protein is CASSFGTGETQYF. Complete variable domain (other parts from reference TRBV5-1 and TRBJ2-5): KAGVTQTPRYLIKTRGQQVTLSCSPISGHRSVSWYQQTPGQGLQFLFEYFSETQRNKGNFPGRFSGRQFSNSRSEMNVSTLELGDSALYLCASSFGTGETQYFGPGTRLLVL.

The gene calls are TRBV28 and TRBJ2-2, with D maybe TRBD1 (6 bases). The CDR3 contains 16 residues. The V gene lost 8 bases and the J gene lost 1 base, with 17 bases spanning the gap. Per germline, CDR1 MDHEN and CDR2 SYDVKM. CDR3 coding DNA: TGTGCCAGCGGACCCAGTGGCAGGGGGAACACCGGGGAGCTGTTTTTT. This gives the protein CASGPSGRGNTGELFF.

The chain links TRBV12-5 to TRBJ1-1, with unresolved D. Germline CDR1 is LGHNT and CDR2 is FRNRAP. V was shortened by 4 bases and J by 3 bases, with 6 bases between the two germline ends. CDR3 length: 12 residues. The CDR3 sequence is CASGYPHTEAFF. The CDR3 coding sequence is TGTGCTAGTGGTTACCCCCACACTGAAGCTTTCTTT. Full variable domain (remainder filled in from reference TRBV12-5 and TRBJ1-1): DARVTQTPRHKVTEMGQEVTMRCQPILGHNTVFWYRQTMMQGLELLAYFRNRAPLDDSGMPKDRFSAEMPDATLATLKIQPSEPRDSAVYFCASGYPHTEAFFGQGTRLTVV.

The chain links TRBV2 to TRBJ1-5, with D unclear. CDR1 SNHLY and CDR2 FYNNEI come from the germline V gene. Trimming stripped 2 bases from V and 0 bases from J, with 11 bases between. The CDR3 sequence is 16 residues long. The CDR3 loop reads CASSEKATYSNQPQHF. CDR3 sequence (DNA): TGTGCCAGCAGTGAAAAGGCGACCTATAGCAATCAGCCCCAGCATTTT. Full variable domain (rest looked up from reference TRBV2 and TRBJ1-5): EPEVTQTPSHQVTQMGQEVILRCVPISNHLYFYWYRQILGQKVEFLVSFYNNEISEKSEIFDDQFSVERPDGSNFTLKIRSTKLEDSAMYFCASSEKATYSNQPQHFGDGTRLSIL.

The chain joins TRBV5-1 to TRBJ2-1; D not certain. The CDR3 has 15 residues. The V and J ends lost 0 bases and 0 bases respectively, with 7 bases between them. Germline V CDR1 and CDR2: SGHRS, YFSETQ. Written as DNA, the CDR3 is TGCGCCAGCAGCTTGGTGCAGGTCTCCTACAATGAGCAGTTCTTC. It encodes CASSLVQVSYNEQFF.

This clone has a handful of counts. CDR3 in DNA: TGTGCCAGCAGCCAACCTGTTGCAGGCCTAGCGGGCGAGCAGTTCTTC. As protein: CASSQPVAGLAGEQFF. The chain combines TRBV3-1 (or the pseudogene TRBV3-2) with TRBJ2-1; TRBD2 matches at 8 bases. The CDR3 consists of 16 residues. The ends lost 2 bases at V and 10 bases at J; junction bases unmatched: 13. CDR1 is LGHDT, CDR2 YNNKEL, per germline (reference sequence).

The V and J genes are TRBV2 and TRBJ1-4; D gene ambiguous. V was clipped by 3 bases and J by 7 bases, with 18 bases between them. This CDR3 region has 16 residues. From germline, CDR1 is SNHLY and CDR2 FYNNEI. CDR3 in amino acids: CASSEPLGERAEKLFF. The CDR3, as DNA: TGTGCCAGCAGTGAGCCGTTGGGAGAACGTGCTGAAAAACTGTTTTTT.

This sequence joins TRBV12-5 and TRBJ2-5; D is uncertain. The CDR3 is 12 amino acids. V dropped 4 bases and J dropped 9 bases, with 12 bases sitting between them. In germline, CDR1 is LGHNT, CDR2 FRNRAP. The CDR3 DNA sequence: TGTGCTAGTGGTTCGGCCCTCCGGGCCCAGTACTTC. Residues: CASGSALRAQYF. Using reference TRBV12-5 and TRBJ2-5 for the parts outside the CDR3, the full variable domain is DARVTQTPRHKVTEMGQEVTMRCQPILGHNTVFWYRQTMMQGLELLAYFRNRAPLDDSGMPKDRFSAEMPDATLATLKIQPSEPRDSAVYFCASGSALRAQYFGPGTRLLVL.

The rearrangement uses TRBV7-9 and TRBJ2-2, with 8 bases aligning to TRBD1. With V trimmed by 9 bases and J by 6 bases, 12 bases remained unmatched. This CDR3 comprises 15 residues. CDR1 is SEHNR and CDR2 is FQNEAQ in the germline V gene (reference sequence). CDR3 DNA sequence: TGTGCCAGTGGGGGAGGACAGGGTAAAGCCGGGGAGCTGTTTTTT. Its protein is CASGGGQGKAGELFF.